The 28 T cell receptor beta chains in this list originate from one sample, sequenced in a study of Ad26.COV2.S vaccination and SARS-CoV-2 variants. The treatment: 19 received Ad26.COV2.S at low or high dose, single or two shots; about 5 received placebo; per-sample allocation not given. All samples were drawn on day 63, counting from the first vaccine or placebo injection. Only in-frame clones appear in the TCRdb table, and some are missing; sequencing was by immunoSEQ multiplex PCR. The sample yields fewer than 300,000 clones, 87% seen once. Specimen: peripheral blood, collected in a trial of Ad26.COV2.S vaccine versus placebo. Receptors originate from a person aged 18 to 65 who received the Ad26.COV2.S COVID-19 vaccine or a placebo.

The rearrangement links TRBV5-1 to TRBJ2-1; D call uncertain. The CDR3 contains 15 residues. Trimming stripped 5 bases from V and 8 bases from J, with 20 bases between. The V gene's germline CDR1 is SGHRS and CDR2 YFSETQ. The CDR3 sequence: CASRPLSTRMDEQFF. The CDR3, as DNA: TGCGCCAGCAGACCCCTATCCACCCGGATGGATGAGCAGTTCTTC. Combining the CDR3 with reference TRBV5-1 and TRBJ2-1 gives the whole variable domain KAGVTQTPRYLIKTRGQQVTLSCSPISGHRSVSWYQQTPGQGLQFLFEYFSETQRNKGNFPGRFSGRQFSNSRSEMNVSTLELGDSALYLCASRPLSTRMDEQFFGPGTRLTVL.

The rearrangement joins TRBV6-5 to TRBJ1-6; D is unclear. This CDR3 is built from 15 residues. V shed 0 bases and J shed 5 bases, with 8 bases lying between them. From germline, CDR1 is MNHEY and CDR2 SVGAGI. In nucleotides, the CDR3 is TGTGCCAGCAGTTACTCGTTCCAGAATAATTCACCCCTCCACTTT. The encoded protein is CASSYSFQNNSPLHF.

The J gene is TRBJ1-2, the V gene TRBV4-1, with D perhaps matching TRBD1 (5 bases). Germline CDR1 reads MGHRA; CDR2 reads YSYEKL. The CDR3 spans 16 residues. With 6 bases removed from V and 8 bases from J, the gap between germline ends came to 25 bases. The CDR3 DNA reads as TGCGCCAGCAGACATCCGGGGCTACACCAGGCGGGCGGCTACACCTTC. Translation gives CASRHPGLHQAGGYTF.

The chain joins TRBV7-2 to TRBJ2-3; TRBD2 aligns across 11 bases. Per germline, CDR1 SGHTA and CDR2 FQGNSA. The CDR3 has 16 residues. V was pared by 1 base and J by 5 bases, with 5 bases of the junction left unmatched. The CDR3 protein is CASSLVGSGGVDTQYF. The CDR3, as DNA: TGTGCCAGCAGCTTAGTAGGTAGCGGGGGGGTAGATACGCAGTATTTT.

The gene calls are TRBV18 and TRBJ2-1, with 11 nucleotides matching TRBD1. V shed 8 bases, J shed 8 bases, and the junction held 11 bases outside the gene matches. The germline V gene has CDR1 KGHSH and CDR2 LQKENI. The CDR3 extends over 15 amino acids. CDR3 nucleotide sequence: TGTGCCAGCCGCCAAGGACAGGGGGCATTGGATGAGCAGTTCTTC. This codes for CASRQGQGALDEQFF.

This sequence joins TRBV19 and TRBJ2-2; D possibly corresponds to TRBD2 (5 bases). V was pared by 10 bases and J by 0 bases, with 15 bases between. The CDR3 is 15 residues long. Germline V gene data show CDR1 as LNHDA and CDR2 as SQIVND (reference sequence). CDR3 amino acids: CATRAAVANTGELFF. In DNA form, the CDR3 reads TGTGCCACCAGAGCGGCTGTCGCGAACACCGGGGAGCTGTTTTTT.

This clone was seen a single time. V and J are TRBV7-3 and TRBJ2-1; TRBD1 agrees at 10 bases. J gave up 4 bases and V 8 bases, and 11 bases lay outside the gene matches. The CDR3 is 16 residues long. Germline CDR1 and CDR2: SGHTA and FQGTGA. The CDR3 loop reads CASSLSGTGAYNEQFF. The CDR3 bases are TGTGCCAGCTCCTTATCCGGGACAGGGGCTTACAATGAGCAGTTCTTC.

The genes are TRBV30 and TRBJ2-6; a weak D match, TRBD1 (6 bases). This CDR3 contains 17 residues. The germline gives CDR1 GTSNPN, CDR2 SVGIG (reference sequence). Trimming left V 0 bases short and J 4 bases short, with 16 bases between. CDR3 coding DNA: TGTGCCTGGAGTGTAACGGCAGGGGTGTGGGGGGCCAACGTCCTGACTTTC. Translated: CAWSVTAGVWGANVLTF.

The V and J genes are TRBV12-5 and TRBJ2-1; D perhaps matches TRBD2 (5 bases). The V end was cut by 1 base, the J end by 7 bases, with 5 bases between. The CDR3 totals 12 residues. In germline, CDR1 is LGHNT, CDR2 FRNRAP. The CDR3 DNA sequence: TGTGCTAGTGGTTTGGGGGAGAATGAGCAGTTCTTC. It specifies CASGLGENEQFF.

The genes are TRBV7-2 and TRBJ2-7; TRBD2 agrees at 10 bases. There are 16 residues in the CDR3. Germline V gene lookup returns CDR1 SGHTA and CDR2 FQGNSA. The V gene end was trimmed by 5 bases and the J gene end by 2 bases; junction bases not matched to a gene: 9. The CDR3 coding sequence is TGTGCCAGCAGCGAGGGGTGGCTAGCGGGAGCCTACGAGCAGTACTTC. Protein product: CASSEGWLAGAYEQYF.

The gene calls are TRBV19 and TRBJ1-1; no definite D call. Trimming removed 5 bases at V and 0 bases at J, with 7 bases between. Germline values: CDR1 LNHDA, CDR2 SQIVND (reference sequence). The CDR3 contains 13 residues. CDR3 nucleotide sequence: TGTGCCAGTAGTCCCCTGGTGAACACTGAAGCTTTCTTT. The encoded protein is CASSPLVNTEAFF.

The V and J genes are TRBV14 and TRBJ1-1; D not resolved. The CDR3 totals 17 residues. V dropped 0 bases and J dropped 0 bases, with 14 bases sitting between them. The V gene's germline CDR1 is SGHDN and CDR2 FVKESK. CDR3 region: CASSQELTPTMNTEAFF. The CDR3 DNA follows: TGTGCCAGCAGCCAAGAACTCACACCCACCATGAACACTGAAGCTTTCTTT. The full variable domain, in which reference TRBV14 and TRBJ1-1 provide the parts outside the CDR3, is EAGVTQFPSHSVIEKGQTVTLRCDPISGHDNLYWYRRVMGKEIKFLLHFVKESKQDESGMPNNRFLAERTGGTYSTLKVQPAELEDSGVYFCASSQELTPTMNTEAFFGQGTRLTVV.

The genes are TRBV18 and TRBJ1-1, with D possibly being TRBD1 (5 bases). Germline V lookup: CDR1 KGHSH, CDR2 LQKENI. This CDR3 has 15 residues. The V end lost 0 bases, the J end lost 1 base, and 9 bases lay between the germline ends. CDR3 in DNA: TGTGCCAGCTCACCACCGGGGCGGCCGAACACTGAAGCTTTCTTT. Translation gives CASSPPGRPNTEAFF.

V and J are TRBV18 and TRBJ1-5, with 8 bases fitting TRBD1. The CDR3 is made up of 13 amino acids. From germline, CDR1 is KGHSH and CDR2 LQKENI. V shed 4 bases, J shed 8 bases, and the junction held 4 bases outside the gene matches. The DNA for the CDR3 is TGTGCCAGCTCACTAGACAGGGGTGAGCCCCAGCATTTT. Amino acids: CASSLDRGEPQHF.

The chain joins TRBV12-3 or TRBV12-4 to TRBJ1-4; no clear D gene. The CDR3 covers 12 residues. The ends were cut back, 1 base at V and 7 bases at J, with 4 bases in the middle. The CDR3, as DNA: TGTGCCAGCAGTTTAGGACCTGAAAAACTGTTTTTT. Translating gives CASSLGPEKLFF.

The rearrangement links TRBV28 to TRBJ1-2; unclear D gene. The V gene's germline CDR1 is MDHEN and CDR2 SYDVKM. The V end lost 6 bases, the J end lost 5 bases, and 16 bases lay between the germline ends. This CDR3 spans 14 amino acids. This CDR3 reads CASSLTTYTYGYTF. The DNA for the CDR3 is TGTGCCAGCAGCCTCACCACCTACACGTATGGCTACACCTTC.

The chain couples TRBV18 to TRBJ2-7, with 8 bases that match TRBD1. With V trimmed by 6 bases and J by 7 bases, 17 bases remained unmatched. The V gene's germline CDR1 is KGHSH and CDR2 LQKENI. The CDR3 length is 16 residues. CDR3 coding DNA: TGTGCCAGCTCTCAAAACAATGGGGCAGGGGGCTTGGAGCAGTACTTC. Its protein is CASSQNNGAGGLEQYF.

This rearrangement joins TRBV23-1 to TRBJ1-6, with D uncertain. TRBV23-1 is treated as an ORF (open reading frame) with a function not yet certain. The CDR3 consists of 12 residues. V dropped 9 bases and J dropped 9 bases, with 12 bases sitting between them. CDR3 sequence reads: CARTTSGSPLHF. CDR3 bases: TGCGCCAGGACCACGTCGGGTTCACCCCTCCACTTT.

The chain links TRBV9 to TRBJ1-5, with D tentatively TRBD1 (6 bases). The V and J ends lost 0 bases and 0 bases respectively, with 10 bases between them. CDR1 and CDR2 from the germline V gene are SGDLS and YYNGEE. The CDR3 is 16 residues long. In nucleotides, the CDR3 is TGTGCCAGCAGCGTAGGGGCAGGGGATAGCAATCAGCCCCAGCATTTT. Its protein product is CASSVGAGDSNQPQHF.

DNA for the CDR3: TGTGCCATCAGTGCAGGGACCTACGAGCAGTACTTC. Amino acid sequence: CAISAGTYEQYF. The V gene is TRBV10-3, the J gene TRBJ2-7; D is perhaps TRBD1 (5 bases). Trimming left V 4 bases short and J 2 bases short, with 6 bases between. CDR3 length: 12 amino acids. From germline, CDR1 is ENHRY and CDR2 SYGVKD.

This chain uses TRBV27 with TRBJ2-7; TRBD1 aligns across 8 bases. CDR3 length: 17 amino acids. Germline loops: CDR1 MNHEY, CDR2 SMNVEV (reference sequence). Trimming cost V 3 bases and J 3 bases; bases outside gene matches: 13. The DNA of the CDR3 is TGTGCCAGCAGTTTCGTACCAGGACAGGGTCTTCTCTACGAGCAGTACTTC. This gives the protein CASSFVPGQGLLYEQYF.

CDR3: CASNLMRASGETQYF. The CDR3 region has the DNA TGTGCCAGCAACCTGATGAGGGCCTCCGGGGAGACCCAGTACTTC. V is TRBV7-9 and J is TRBJ2-5, with a weak D call TRBD2 (5 bases). Germline assignment: CDR1 SEHNR and CDR2 FQNEAQ (reference sequence). The CDR3 sequence is 15 residues long. V was trimmed by 7 bases and J by 5 bases, leaving 20 bases between them. Looking up the rest from reference TRBV7-9 and TRBJ2-5 gives the full variable domain: DTGVSQNPRHKITKRGQNVTFRCDPISEHNRLYWYRQTLGQGPEFLTYFQNEAQLEKSRLLSDRFSAERPKGSFSTLEIQRTEQGDSAMYLCASNLMRASGETQYFGPGTRLLVL.

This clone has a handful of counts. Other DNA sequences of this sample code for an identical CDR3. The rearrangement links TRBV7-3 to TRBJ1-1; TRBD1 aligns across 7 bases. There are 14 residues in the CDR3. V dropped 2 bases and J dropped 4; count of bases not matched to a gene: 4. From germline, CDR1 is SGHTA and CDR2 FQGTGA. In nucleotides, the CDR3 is TGTGCCAGCAGCTTAGAGGGGGCGAGCACTGAAGCTTTCTTT. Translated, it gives CASSLEGASTEAFF.

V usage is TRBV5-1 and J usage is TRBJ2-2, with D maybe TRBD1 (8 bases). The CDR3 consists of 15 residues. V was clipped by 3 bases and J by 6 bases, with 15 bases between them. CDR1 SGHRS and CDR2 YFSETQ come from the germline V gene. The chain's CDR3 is CASSSRTGRAGELFF. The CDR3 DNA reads TGCGCCAGCAGCTCCCGGACAGGGAGGGCCGGGGAGCTGTTTTTT. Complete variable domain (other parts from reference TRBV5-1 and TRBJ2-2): KAGVTQTPRYLIKTRGQQVTLSCSPISGHRSVSWYQQTPGQGLQFLFEYFSETQRNKGNFPGRFSGRQFSNSRSEMNVSTLELGDSALYLCASSSRTGRAGELFFGEGSRLTVL.

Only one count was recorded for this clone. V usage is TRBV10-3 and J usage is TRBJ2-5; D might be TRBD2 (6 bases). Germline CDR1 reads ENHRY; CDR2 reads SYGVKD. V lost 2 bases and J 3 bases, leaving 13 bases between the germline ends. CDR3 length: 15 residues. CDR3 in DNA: TGTGCCATCAGTGAGACACTAGCCCCGGAAGAGACCCAGTACTTC. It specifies CAISETLAPEETQYF.

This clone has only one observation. CDR3 DNA: TGTGCCAGCAGTCCGGACAGTAGGAGCAATCAGCCCCAGCATTTT. This gives the protein CASSPDSRSNQPQHF. V and J are TRBV2 and TRBJ1-5, with D perhaps TRBD1 (6 bases). Germline V gene sequence: CDR1 SNHLY, CDR2 FYNNEI. The CDR3 has 15 residues. V lost 5 bases, J lost 1 base, and 12 bases lay in between.

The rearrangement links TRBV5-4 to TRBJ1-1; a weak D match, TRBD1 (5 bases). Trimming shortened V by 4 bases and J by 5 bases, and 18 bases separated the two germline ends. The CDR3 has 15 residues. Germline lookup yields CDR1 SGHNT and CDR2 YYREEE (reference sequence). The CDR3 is CASSVLGGDSTEAFF. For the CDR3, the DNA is TGTGCCAGCAGCGTGCTGGGGGGTGACTCTACTGAAGCTTTCTTT.

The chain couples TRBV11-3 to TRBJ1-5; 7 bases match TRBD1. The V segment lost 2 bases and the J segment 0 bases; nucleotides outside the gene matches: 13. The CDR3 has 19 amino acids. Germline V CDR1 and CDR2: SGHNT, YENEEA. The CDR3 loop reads CASSLSKPGQRNSNQPQHF. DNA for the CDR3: TGTGCCAGCAGCTTAAGCAAACCGGGACAGAGAAATAGCAATCAGCCCCAGCATTTT.